This entry concerns a single T cell receptor beta chain. The source of the sample is a study of T cells in tumors after PD-1 blockade. CDR3 length equals 15 residues. Germline V lookup: CDR1 LNHDA, CDR2 SQIVND (reference sequence). V lost 4 bases, J lost 1 base, and 8 bases lay in between. Produced via immunoSEQ multiplex PCR; TCRdb's table is partial and in-frame only. The profile shows around 60,000 clones, about four fifths of them singletons. This sequence originates from a human donor with basal cell carcinoma. Sequenced material: PBMCs, taken before anti-PD-1 treatment. The rearrangement joins TRBV19 to TRBJ1-6; D gene uncertain. The DNA of the CDR3 is TGTGCCAGTAGTAAGGAACAATCCTATAATTCACCCCTCCACTTT. It yields the protein CASSKEQSYNSPLHF.